The clone carrying this T cell receptor (beta chain) was observed at least ten times. Its antigen is still unknown. This CDR3 region has 15 residues. Between the trimmed V and J ends, which lost 0 bases and 4 bases, there was a span of 14 bases. CDR1 and CDR2 (germline): DFQATT, SNEGSKA (reference sequence). The sample is drawn from a study of CD8 T cells in ankylosing spondylitis. Generation of TCR beta libraries employed quantitative 5'-RACE incorporating molecular barcodes. TCRdb re-called the 5' RACE reads with MiXCR, one entry per CDR3 protein. The data show about 510,000 distinct CDR3 sequences, roughly 5.2% seen once. Study-level points and caveats: In ankylosing spondylitis blood, a motif of eight highly homologous TCR beta variants appeared characteristic. As for the disease-linked clones, they showed a CD8+ phenotype and occurred at relatively low frequencies in peripheral blood.

Specimen: blood, either unsorted or a sorted T cell fraction (not recorded which). The sequence was collected from a male donor with ankylosing spondylitis. J is TRBJ2-3 and V is TRBV20-1, with TRBD2 as a possible D gene (6 bases). Here the CDR3 DNA reads TGCAGTGCTAGAGACTCTAGCGCGGCCCCAGATACGCAGTATTTT. It is translated as CSARDSSAAPDTQYF.